Here is one TCR beta chain with its context. These data belong to a study of blood T cell repertoires in COVID-19. Study-level information: Acute-phase and convalescent COVID-19 samples originated in the United States, Italy and Spain.

Original data processing: The authors estimated nucleated cell counts from reference gene primer amplification. TCRdb keeps only in-frame clones here, not all; method: immunoSEQ multiplex PCR. V, J and clone size derive from that table, while D and trimming were established from the DNA sequence. The sample lists around 100,000 clones, around nine tenths occurring once. This clonotype was obtained from a human donor in a cohort sampled during active COVID-19. Specimen: peripheral blood.

CDR3: CASSLAAGYTYEQYF. CDR3 sequence (DNA): TGCGCCAGCAGCTTGGCCGCAGGTTATACCTACGAGCAGTACTTC. The V and J genes are TRBV5-1 and TRBJ2-7, with D unresolved. Per the germline V gene, CDR1 is SGHRS and CDR2 is YFSETQ. CDR3 length: 15 residues. The ends were cut back, 0 bases at V and 2 bases at J, with 12 bases in the middle. The entire variable domain, with the rest obtained from reference TRBV5-1 and TRBJ2-7, is as follows: KAGVTQTPRYLIKTRGQQVTLSCSPISGHRSVSWYQQTPGQGLQFLFEYFSETQRNKGNFPGRFSGRQFSNSRSEMNVSTLELGDSALYLCASSLAAGYTYEQYFGPGTRLTVT.